A selection of T cell receptor beta chains follows, all from one sample in a study of OX40 agonist ivuxolimab in advanced cancers. Some clones are missing from TCRdb's copy, which holds only in-frame ones; the method was immunoSEQ multiplex PCR. The data contain approximately 67,000 clones, 75% to 95% of them seen just once; the ten biggest clones take up more than 4.5%. The sample was CD4+ or CD8+ T cells sorted from blood, taken in a trial of the OX40 agonist ivuxolimab. The receptor set was obtained from an adult with an advanced solid tumor such as melanoma, head and neck, liver or kidney cancer. CDR3s include the opening cysteine and the closing phenylalanine or tryptophan. Fields, in order: clone size, V gene, D gene, J gene, CDR3 protein, CDR3 DNA. The D gene is left open where the match is weak. Only part of the rows carry a size: once, few, many, or a class if the clone is expanded.

>.|TRBV14|TRBD2|TRBJ2-1
CASSQPGLASYNEQFF
TGTGCCAGCAGCCAACCGGGACTAGCGTCATACAATGAGCAGTTCTTC
>.|TRBV19|TRBD1|TRBJ2-7
CARKPGQGAVHEQYF
TGTGCCAGGAAGCCGGGACAGGGGGCTGTGCACGAGCAGTACTTC
>.|TRBV7-8|.|TRBJ1-4
CASSLVPVTGRNEKLFF
TGTGCCAGCAGCTTAGTTCCGGTTACAGGCCGTAATGAAAAACTGTTTTTT
>.|TRBV27|.|TRBJ1-5
CASRDTSVNQPQHF
TGTGCCAGCAGGGATACAAGCGTTAATCAGCCCCAGCATTTT
>.|TRBV7-6|.|TRBJ2-6
CASSLAEGGANVLTF
TGTGCCAGCAGCTTAGCTGAGGGTGGGGCCAACGTCCTGACTTTC
>.|TRBV6-5|.|TRBJ1-3
CASSPTGIGNTIYF
TGTGCCAGCAGTCCCACGGGGATCGGAAACACCATATATTTT
>.|TRBV4-1|TRBD2|TRBJ2-7
CASSQAGTTSSYEQYF
TGCGCCAGCAGCCAAGCCGGGACTACCAGCTCCTACGAGCAGTACTTC
>.|TRBV7-2|TRBD2|TRBJ2-1
CASSLAEWGGEQFF
TGTGCCAGCAGCTTAGCGGAATGGGGGGGTGAGCAGTTCTTC
>.|TRBV2|TRBD1|TRBJ1-1
CASRASTRDRVNTEAFF
TGTGCCAGCAGGGCCAGCACTCGGGACAGGGTGAACACTGAAGCTTTCTTT
>.|TRBV4-2|TRBD2|TRBJ2-7
CASSQETQLAGAYEQYF
TGTGCCAGCAGCCAAGAAACCCAACTAGCGGGCGCCTACGAGCAGTACTTC
>.|TRBV7-9|.|TRBJ1-1
CASSLVELNTEAFF
TGTGCCAGCAGCTTGGTGGAACTGAACACTGAAGCTTTCTTT
>.|TRBV27|.|TRBJ2-1
CASSTLRNEQFF
TGTGCCAGCAGCACCCTTAGGAATGAGCAGTTCTTC
>.|TRBV5-4|.|TRBJ2-1
CASSFQGGPEQFF
TGTGCCAGCAGCTTTCAGGGGGGTCCAGAGCAGTTCTTC
>.|TRBV7-8|.|TRBJ2-1
CASSLRGLHNEQFF
TGTGCCAGCAGCTTAAGGGGACTCCACAATGAGCAGTTCTTC
>.|TRBV4-3|TRBD2|TRBJ2-1
CASSQDLSSGIINEQFF
TGCGCCAGCAGCCAAGATTTGAGTAGCGGGATAATCAATGAGCAGTTCTTC
>.|TRBV29-1|.|TRBJ2-7
CSGETGGGSGEQYF
TGCAGCGGCGAAACGGGTGGGGGTTCCGGCGAGCAGTACTTC
>.|TRBV25-1|.|TRBJ2-7
CASSVGGSYEQYF
TGTGCCAGCAGTGTCGGGGGTTCCTACGAGCAGTACTTC
>once|TRBV27|.|TRBJ2-7
CASSLLGDEQYF
TGTGCCAGCAGTTTATTGGGGGATGAGCAGTACTTC
>.|TRBV19|.|TRBJ1-5
CASSIVWQSTNQPQHF
TGTGCCAGTAGTATTGTTTGGCAGAGCACCAATCAGCCCCAGCATTTT
>once|TRBV7-6|TRBD2|TRBJ2-3
CASSLDGVAGGSTDTQYF
TGTGCCAGCAGCTTAGATGGGGTAGCGGGAGGGTCCACAGATACGCAGTATTTT